This T cell receptor beta chain was sequenced in a study of blood T cell dynamics during melanoma immunotherapy. Repertoires were generated with immunoSEQ multiplex PCR, while TCRdb's copy carries only in-frame clones and drops some. In the table there are about 6,700 clones, approximately 84% of which are singletons. After removal of 7 bases from V and 10 bases from J, the junction contained 20 bases not matched to a gene. CDR3 length: 17 residues. Germline CDR1 and CDR2: SQVTM and ANQGSEA. Specified time point: week 3, after first cycle of checkpoint inhibitor. Disease control meant complete response, partial response or stable disease at 12 weeks.

This chain connects TRBV29-1 to TRBJ2-1; TRBD2 agrees at 12 bases. This clonotype was sampled from a human donor with melanoma. Some clones in this sample may be carry-over from other donors' samples. The specimen was blood, collected from a patient treated with checkpoint blockade. The CDR3 nucleotides read TGCAGCGCCCCATCGATAGCTAGCGGGAGGGCCAGAACGGAGCAGTTCTTC. Translated: CSAPSIASGRARTEQFF.